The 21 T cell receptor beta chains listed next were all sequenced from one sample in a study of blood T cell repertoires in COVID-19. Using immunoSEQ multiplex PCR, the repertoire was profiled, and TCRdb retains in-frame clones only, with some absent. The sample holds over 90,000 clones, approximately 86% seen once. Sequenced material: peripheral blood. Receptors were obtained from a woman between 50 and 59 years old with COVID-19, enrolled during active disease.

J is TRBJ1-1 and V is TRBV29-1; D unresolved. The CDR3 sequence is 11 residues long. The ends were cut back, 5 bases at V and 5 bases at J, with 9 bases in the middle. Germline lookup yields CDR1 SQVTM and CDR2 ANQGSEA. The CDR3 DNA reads TGCAGCGTTTTGGGAGTTACTGAAGCTTTCTTT. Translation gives CSVLGVTEAFF.

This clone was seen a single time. Written as DNA, the CDR3 is TGTGCCAGCAGTTCAAGGCCGGGACAGGCCTACGAGCAGTACTTC. Amino acid sequence: CASSSRPGQAYEQYF. This sequence joins TRBV6-2 or TRBV6-3 and TRBJ2-7; TRBD1 aligns across 8 bases. The V gene's germline CDR1 is MNHEY and CDR2 SVGEGT. The ends lost 4 bases at V and 2 bases at J; junction bases unmatched: 7. The CDR3 loop spans 15 amino acids.

The CDR3 loop is CASSTDGTGRTEAFF. As DNA, the CDR3 is TGTGCCAGCAGCACAGATGGGACAGGGAGGACTGAAGCTTTCTTT. The chain uses TRBV5-6 and TRBJ1-1, with 9 nucleotides matching TRBD1. V lost 4 bases to trimming and J lost 5 bases; unmatched junction nucleotides: 9. Per germline, CDR1 SGHDT and CDR2 YYEEEE. The CDR3 totals 15 residues.

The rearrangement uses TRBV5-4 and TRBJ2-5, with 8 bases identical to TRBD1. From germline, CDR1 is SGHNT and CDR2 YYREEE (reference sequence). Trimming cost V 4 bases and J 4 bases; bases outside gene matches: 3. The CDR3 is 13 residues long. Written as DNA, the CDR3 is TGTGCCAGCAGCCAAGGACAGGGAGAGACCCAGTACTTC. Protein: CASSQGQGETQYF.

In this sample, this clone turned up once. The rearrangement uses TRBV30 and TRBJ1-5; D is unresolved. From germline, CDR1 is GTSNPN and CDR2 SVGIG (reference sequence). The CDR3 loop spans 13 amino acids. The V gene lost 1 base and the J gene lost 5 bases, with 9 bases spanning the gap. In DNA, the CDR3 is TGTGCCTGGAGTGGCGGTCCCCATCAGCCCCAGCATTTT. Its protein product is CAWSGGPHQPQHF.

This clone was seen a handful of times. CDR3 nucleotides: TGTGCCAGCAGTCAAAGGCCACAGGGACAGCCAGGCTCCTATAATTCACCCCTCCACTTT. This encodes CASSQRPQGQPGSYNSPLHF. The rearrangement links TRBV6-6 to TRBJ1-6; 7 nucleotides match TRBD1. The CDR3 extends over 20 amino acids. Germline CDR1 and CDR2: MNHNY and SVGAGI (reference sequence). With V trimmed by 5 bases and J by 0 bases, 16 bases remained unmatched.

CDR3 residues: CASSAGTGPYEQYF. CDR3 nucleotide sequence: TGTGCCAGCAGCGCCGGGACAGGCCCCTACGAGCAGTACTTC. This chain links TRBV9 with TRBJ2-7, with 8 bases aligning to TRBD1. The CDR3 length is 14 residues. CDR1 SGDLS and CDR2 YYNGEE come from the germline V gene. V was clipped by 3 bases and J by 2 bases; unmatched bases: 4.

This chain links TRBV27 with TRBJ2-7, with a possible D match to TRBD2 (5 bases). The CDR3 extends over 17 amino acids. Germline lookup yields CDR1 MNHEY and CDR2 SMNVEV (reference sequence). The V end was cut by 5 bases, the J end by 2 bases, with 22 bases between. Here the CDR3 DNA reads TGTGCCAGCAGTCCCATTCCCTTGGGAGCGGAGCCCTACGAGCAGTACTTC. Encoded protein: CASSPIPLGAEPYEQYF.

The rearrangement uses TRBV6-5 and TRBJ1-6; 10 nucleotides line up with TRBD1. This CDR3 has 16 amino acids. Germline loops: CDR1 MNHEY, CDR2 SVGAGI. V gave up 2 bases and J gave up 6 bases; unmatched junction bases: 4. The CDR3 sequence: CASSYEGQGGNSPLHF. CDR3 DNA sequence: TGTGCCAGCAGTTACGAAGGACAGGGGGGTAATTCACCCCTCCACTTT.

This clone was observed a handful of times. CDR3: CASVPAAGVNEQFF. The CDR3 DNA sequence: TGTGCCAGCGTCCCGGCGGCGGGAGTCAATGAGCAGTTCTTC. V gene TRBV7-9 combines with J gene TRBJ2-1, with TRBD2 identical over 7 bases. CDR1 is SEHNR, CDR2 FQNEAQ, per germline (reference sequence). There are 14 residues in the CDR3. V gave up 8 bases and J gave up 6 bases; unmatched junction bases: 10.

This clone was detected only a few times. This chain's CDR3 is CASSLDRGHTDTQYF. The CDR3 DNA sequence: TGTGCCAGCAGCTTGGACAGGGGTCACACAGATACGCAGTATTTT. The V gene is TRBV5-4, the J gene TRBJ2-3; 7 nucleotides agree with TRBD1. The CDR3 sequence is 15 residues long. Looked up from germline, CDR1 is SGHNT and CDR2 is YYREEE (reference sequence). The junction had 3 bases not matched to a gene; V was cut back by 0 bases and J by 2 bases.

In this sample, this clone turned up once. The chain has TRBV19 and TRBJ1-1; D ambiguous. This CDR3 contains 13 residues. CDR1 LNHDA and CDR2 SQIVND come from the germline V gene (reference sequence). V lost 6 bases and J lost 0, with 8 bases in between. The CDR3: CASSTTVNTEAFF. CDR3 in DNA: TGTGCCAGTAGCACCACGGTGAACACTGAAGCTTTCTTT.

CDR3 region: CASTNLNSHNEQFF. In DNA form, the CDR3 reads TGTGCCAGCACCAATTTGAACAGCCACAATGAGCAGTTCTTC. This chain uses TRBV9 with TRBJ2-1; unclear D gene. Trimming left V 6 bases short and J 5 bases short, with 15 bases between. The length of the CDR3 is 14 residues. Germline V gene sequence: CDR1 SGDLS, CDR2 YYNGEE.

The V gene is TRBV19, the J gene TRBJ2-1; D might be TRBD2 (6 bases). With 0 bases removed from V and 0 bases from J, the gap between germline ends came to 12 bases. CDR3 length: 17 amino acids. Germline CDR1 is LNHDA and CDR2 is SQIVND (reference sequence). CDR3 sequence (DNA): TGTGCCAGTAGTATAGATCTGGGGGGATTCTCCTACAATGAGCAGTTCTTC. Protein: CASSIDLGGFSYNEQFF.

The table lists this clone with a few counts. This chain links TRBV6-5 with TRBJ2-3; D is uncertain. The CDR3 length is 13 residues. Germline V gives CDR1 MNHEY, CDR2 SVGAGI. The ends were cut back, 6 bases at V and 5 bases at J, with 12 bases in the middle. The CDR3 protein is CASRFSRGDTQYF. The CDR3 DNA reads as TGTGCCAGCAGGTTTTCGAGAGGAGATACGCAGTATTTT.

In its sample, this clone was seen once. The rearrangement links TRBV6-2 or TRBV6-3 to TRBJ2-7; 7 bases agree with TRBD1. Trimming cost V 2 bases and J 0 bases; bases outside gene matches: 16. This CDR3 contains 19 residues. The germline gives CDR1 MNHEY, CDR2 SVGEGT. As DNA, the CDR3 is TGTGCCAGCAGTTACGAGGTTGGACAGGTCGACAAGAGCTCCTACGAGCAGTACTTC. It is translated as CASSYEVGQVDKSSYEQYF.

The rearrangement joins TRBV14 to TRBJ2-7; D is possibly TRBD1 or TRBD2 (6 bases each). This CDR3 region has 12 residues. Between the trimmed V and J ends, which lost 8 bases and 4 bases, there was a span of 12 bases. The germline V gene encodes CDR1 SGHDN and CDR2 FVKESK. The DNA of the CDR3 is TGTGCCAGCGGCCGGGGGCTGTACGAGCAGTACTTC. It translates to CASGRGLYEQYF. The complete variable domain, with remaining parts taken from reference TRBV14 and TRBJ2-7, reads EAGVTQFPSHSVIEKGQTVTLRCDPISGHDNLYWYRRVMGKEIKFLLHFVKESKQDESGMPNNRFLAERTGGTYSTLKVQPAELEDSGVYFCASGRGLYEQYFGPGTRLTVT.

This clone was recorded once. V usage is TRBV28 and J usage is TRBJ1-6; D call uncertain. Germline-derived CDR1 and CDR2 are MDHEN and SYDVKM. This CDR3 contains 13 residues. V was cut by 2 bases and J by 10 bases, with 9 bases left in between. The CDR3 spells CASSLLSQSPLHF. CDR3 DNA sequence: TGTGCCAGCAGTTTACTTAGCCAATCACCCCTCCACTTT.

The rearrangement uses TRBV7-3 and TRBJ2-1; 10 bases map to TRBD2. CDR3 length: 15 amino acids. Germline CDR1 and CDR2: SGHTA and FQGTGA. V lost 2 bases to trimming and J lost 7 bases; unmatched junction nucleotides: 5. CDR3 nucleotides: TGTGCCAGCAGCTTATGGCCTAGCGGGGGTAATGAGCAGTTCTTC. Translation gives CASSLWPSGGNEQFF.

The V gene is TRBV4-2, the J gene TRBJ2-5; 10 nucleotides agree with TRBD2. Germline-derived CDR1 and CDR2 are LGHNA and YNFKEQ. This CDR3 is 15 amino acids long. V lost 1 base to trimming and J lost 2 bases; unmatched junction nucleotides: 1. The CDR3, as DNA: TGTGCCAGCAGCCAAGCAGCGGGGGGGCAAGAGACCCAGTACTTC. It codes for CASSQAAGGQETQYF.

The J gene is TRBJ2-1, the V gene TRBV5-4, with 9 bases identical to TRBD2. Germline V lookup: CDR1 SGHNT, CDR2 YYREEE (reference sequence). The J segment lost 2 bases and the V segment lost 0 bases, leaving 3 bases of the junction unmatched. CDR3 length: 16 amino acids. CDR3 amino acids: CASSLELAGPYNEQFF. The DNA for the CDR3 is TGTGCCAGCAGCTTGGAACTAGCGGGTCCCTACAATGAGCAGTTCTTC. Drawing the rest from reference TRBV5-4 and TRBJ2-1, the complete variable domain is ETGVTQSPTHLIKTRGQQVTLRCSSQSGHNTVSWYQQALGQGPQFIFQYYREEENGRGNFPPRFSGLQFPNYSSELNVNALELDDSALYLCASSLELAGPYNEQFFGPGTRLTVL.